This T cell receptor (beta chain) was found in a study of blood T cell repertoires in COVID-19. Study-level information: PBMCs, B-cell-depleted T cells, or T cells were the source of the cDNA or gDNA that made up the material.

The CDR3 has 14 residues. V was cut by 6 bases and J by 0 bases, with 12 bases left in between. Looked up from germline, CDR1 is MDHEN and CDR2 is SYDVKM. Assay used: immunoSEQ multiplex PCR; TCRdb lists only in-frame clones, some missing. The data show under 95,000 clones, 88% seen once. The chain has TRBV28 and TRBJ2-7; unclear D gene. Material: peripheral blood. This TCR derives from a human donor in a cohort sampled during active COVID-19. The CDR3 DNA reads TGTGCCAGCAGCCCCCACGCCGGCTCCTACGAGCAGTACTTC. Encoded protein: CASSPHAGSYEQYF.